The T cell receptor (beta chain) under discussion was sequenced for a study of graft-versus-host responses after intestinal transplantation. Overall study: Recipients obtained multivisceral, liver-intestinal, or isolated intestinal transplants. Tacrolimus plus steroids were given to all recipients for about three years, preceded by anti-thymocyte globulin induction.

Details on this clone: The antigen remains undetermined.

This CDR3 is 19 amino acids long. In germline, CDR1 is LNHDA, CDR2 SQIVND (reference sequence). J lost 0 bases, V lost 6 bases, and 8 bases had no gene match. The study's findings and limits: Allograft graft-versus-host to host-versus-graft clonal ratios ran high in patients with graft-donor T cell macrochimerism. The authors found GvH clones in recipient marrow, some appearing first in ileum or blood.

This table comes from immunoSEQ multiplex PCR, and its TCRdb copy is limited to in-frame clones, with some not included. The sample lists roughly 7,300 clones; approximately 97% were seen once. The TCR sequence derives from a human patient who received an intestinal transplant, so some T cells may come from the graft donor. Sample: PBMCs, taken 23 days after intestinal transplant. The chain links TRBV19 to TRBJ2-1, with 16 nucleotides matching TRBD2. CDR3 sequence: CASRERGLAGGSSYNEQFF. Here the CDR3 DNA reads TGTGCCAGTAGGGAAAGGGGACTAGCGGGAGGGAGCTCCTACAATGAGCAGTTCTTC. Variable domain in full (rest from reference TRBV19 and TRBJ2-1): DGGITQSPKYLFRKEGQNVTLSCEQNLNHDAMYWYRQDPGQGLRLIYYSQIVNDFQKGDIAEGYSVSREKKESFPLTVTSAQKNPTAFYLCASRERGLAGGSSYNEQFFGPGTRLTVL.